This T cell receptor beta chain was captured by sequencing in a study of OX40 agonist ivuxolimab in advanced cancers. On the study more broadly: Averaging roughly 60 years in age, with a range of about 23 to 80, the cohort was around 85% male.

The protocol was immunoSEQ multiplex PCR, while the TCRdb copy is restricted to in-frame clones and leaves out a portion. The sample consists of 80,000 to 95,000 clones, 70% to 90% of them appearing once. The CDR3 spans 15 residues. Germline CDR1 SGHDT, CDR2 YYEEEE. V shed 2 bases and J shed 3 bases, with 13 bases lying between them. The V and J genes are TRBV5-6 and TRBJ2-3; D is unresolved. The clonotype originates from an adult with an advanced solid tumor such as melanoma, head and neck, liver or kidney cancer. The specimen comprised CD4+ or CD8+ T cells sorted from blood, sampled in a trial of the OX40 agonist ivuxolimab. CDR3 loop: CASSFGGRLTDTQYF. DNA for the CDR3: TGTGCCAGCAGCTTCGGTGGCCGTCTAACAGATACGCAGTATTTT.